This section outlines one T cell receptor (beta chain) sequence together with its context. As yet, its antigen is unknown. This entry comes from a study of tumor-infiltrating lymphocytes in primary liver carcinoma. A primer matching the constant region was used to make TCR beta cDNA from about 500 ng of total RNA. ARM-PCR, slightly modified, supplied the TCR beta libraries through three nested multiplex PCR rounds. In the first two PCR rounds, TRBV1-TRBV30 forward primers were paired with a C-beta reverse primer, and each round lasted roughly 9 cycles. Each CDR3 protein gets one entry after TCRdb re-called the multiplex PCR reads with MiXCR. The table lists some 95,000 distinct CDR3 sequences, about 70% of them singletons. General study points: Against blood, tumors held a significantly higher top-250-clone fraction (p = 0.039).

Unsorted bulk tissue (roughly 20-34 mg) underwent RNA and DNA co-extraction. No treatment had been given to the patients, who were chronically infected with HBV. CDR1 and CDR2 (germline): MNHEY, SVGAGI. The CDR3 loop spans 14 amino acids. With V trimmed by 10 bases and J by 7 bases, 9 bases remained unmatched. The V gene is TRBV6-5, the J gene TRBJ2-7, with 14 nucleotides matching TRBD2. The clonotype was recovered from a man aged 35 to 55 with primary liver carcinoma and hepatitis B virus infection. Sequenced: tumor-adjacent normal liver tissue. This CDR3 reads CANNYGLAGGEQYF. CDR3 sequence (DNA): TGTGCCAACAATTATGGACTAGCGGGAGGAGAGCAGTACTTC.